One and the same sample provided the 11 T cell receptor beta chains below, sequenced in a study of response to subunit inactivated influenza vaccine. Each CDR3 protein is one row after TCRdb ran MiXCR on the RT-PCR reads. Here the sample spans 550,000 to 600,000 distinct CDR3 sequences, roughly 10% being singletons. The sample in question was PBMCs from blood, obtained on the day of vaccination. These receptors originate from a man between 45 and 60 years old who received an inactivated influenza vaccine.

This clonotype was counted many times. This chain connects TRBV20-1 to TRBJ2-1; tentatively, D is TRBD2 (7 bases). CDR3 size: 14 residues. The V end was cut by 5 bases, the J end by 2 bases, with 13 bases between. CDR1 DFQATT and CDR2 SNEGSKA come from the germline V gene (reference sequence). The CDR3 protein is CSAPRGGTYNEQFF. The CDR3 DNA reads TGCAGTGCTCCTAGGGGGGGGACCTACAATGAGCAGTTCTTC.

The DNA for the CDR3 is TGCAGTGCTAGTTCTGCTCTTTATTCCGAGCAGTACTTC. Encoded protein: CSASSALYSEQYF. The chain carries TRBV20-1 and TRBJ2-7; D unclear. This CDR3 is 13 amino acids long. V was clipped by 3 bases and J by 6 bases, with 15 bases between them. From germline, CDR1 is DFQATT and CDR2 SNEGSKA (reference sequence).

This clonotype was recorded many times. V gene TRBV6-5 combines with J gene TRBJ2-7; D is possibly TRBD2 (5 bases). The CDR3 is 16 residues long. Trimming shortened V by 0 bases and J by 2 bases, and 14 bases separated the two germline ends. From germline, CDR1 is MNHEY and CDR2 SVGAGI. Here the CDR3 reads CASSYSMVGVTYEQYF. The CDR3 DNA is TGTGCCAGCAGTTACTCGATGGTCGGGGTCACCTACGAGCAGTACTTC.

This clonotype was seen at least ten times. CDR3 nucleotides: TGTGCCAGCAGGATGGCGGGGGGGCCTCAGGAGCAGTTCTTC. This gives the protein CASRMAGGPQEQFF. This chain links TRBV12-3 or TRBV12-4 with TRBJ2-1; 9 nucleotides match TRBD2. V dropped 6 bases and J dropped 10; count of bases not matched to a gene: 10. The CDR3 runs to 14 residues.

This clonotype has a handful of counts. V and J are TRBV7-2 and TRBJ2-3; TRBD2 matches 10 bases. Unmatched junction bases numbered 5, after V lost 4 bases and J lost 4 bases. The germline V gene has CDR1 SGHTA and CDR2 FQGNSA. CDR3 length equals 15 residues. As DNA, the CDR3 is TGTGCCAGCAGCTCTAGCGGGAGCTCCCCAGATACGCAGTATTTT. This codes for CASSSSGSSPDTQYF.

The genes are TRBV28 and TRBJ1-2; a possible D gene is TRBD1 (5 bases). The CDR3 covers 12 residues. V gave up 6 bases and J gave up 6 bases, with 11 bases separating them. The V gene's germline CDR1 is MDHEN and CDR2 SYDVKM. CDR3 protein: CASRQGGDGYTF. The CDR3 coding sequence is TGTGCCAGCAGGCAGGGAGGGGATGGCTACACCTTC.

V is TRBV5-1 and J is TRBJ2-7, with D unresolved. V was trimmed by 0 bases and J by 2 bases, leaving 15 bases between them. The CDR3 contains 16 residues. The germline V gene encodes CDR1 SGHRS and CDR2 YFSETQ. DNA of the CDR3: TGCGCCAGCAGCTTGGTGGCCGGCGGCGTTACCTACGAGCAGTACTTC. Amino acid sequence: CASSLVAGGVTYEQYF.

The chain recombines TRBV27 with TRBJ2-2; 7 bases are shared with TRBD2. Germline V gives CDR1 MNHEY, CDR2 SMNVEV (reference sequence). Losses at the gene ends were 6 bases for V and 5 bases for J; bases not matched to a gene: 15. CDR3 size: 17 residues. The CDR3 spells CASRPFGGFGLTGELFF. The CDR3 region has the DNA TGTGCCAGCAGACCATTCGGGGGGTTCGGACTTACCGGGGAGCTGTTTTTT.

There are a few counts of this clonotype. The genes are TRBV9 and TRBJ1-3; the D gene is possibly TRBD1 (6 bases). CDR3 length equals 16 residues. The germline V gene has CDR1 SGDLS and CDR2 YYNGEE. V lost 3 bases and J lost 0, with 13 bases in between. CDR3 in DNA: TGTGCCAGCAGCGACACAGGGCCCCTCTCTGGAAACACCATATATTTT. This translates into CASSDTGPLSGNTIYF.

The sample holds a few counts of this clonotype. This chain joins TRBV6-2 or TRBV6-3 and TRBJ2-7, with 10 bases lining up with TRBD1. After removal of 5 bases from V and 3 bases from J, the junction contained 4 bases not matched to a gene. The CDR3 is made up of 14 amino acids. The germline V gene encodes CDR1 MNHEY and CDR2 SVGEGT. The CDR3 spells CASSTGQGYYEQYF. CDR3 nucleotide sequence: TGTGCCAGCAGTACGGGACAGGGGTACTACGAGCAGTACTTC.

This chain joins TRBV20-1 and TRBJ2-3, with TRBD2 identical over 7 bases. V lost 3 bases and J lost 0; bases outside the gene matches: 6. CDR3 length: 15 amino acids. The germline V gene encodes CDR1 DFQATT and CDR2 SNEGSKA (reference sequence). CDR3 coding DNA: TGCAGTGCTAGGTCCGCGGGAGCTAGCACAGATACGCAGTATTTT. The encoded protein is CSARSAGASTDTQYF.